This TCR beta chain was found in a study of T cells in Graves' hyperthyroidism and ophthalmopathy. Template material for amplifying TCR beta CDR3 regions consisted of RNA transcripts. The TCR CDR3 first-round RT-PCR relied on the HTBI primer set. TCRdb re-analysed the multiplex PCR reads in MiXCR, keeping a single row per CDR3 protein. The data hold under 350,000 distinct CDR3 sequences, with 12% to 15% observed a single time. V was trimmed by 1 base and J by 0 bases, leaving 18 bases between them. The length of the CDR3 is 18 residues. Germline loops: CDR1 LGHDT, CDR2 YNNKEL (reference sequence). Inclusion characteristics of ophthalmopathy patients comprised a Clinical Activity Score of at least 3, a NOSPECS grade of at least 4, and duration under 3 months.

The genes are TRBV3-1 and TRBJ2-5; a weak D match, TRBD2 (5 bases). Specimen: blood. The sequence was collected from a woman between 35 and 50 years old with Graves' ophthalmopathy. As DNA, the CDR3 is TGTGCCAGCAGCCAAGGTCACTCGGCTAGCCCGTACCAAGAGACCCAGTACTTC. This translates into CASSQGHSASPYQETQYF.